This TCR beta chain came from a study of cytomegalovirus exposure and HLA in healthy donors. Looking at the study overall: Researchers previously reported finding about 110 million unique TCR beta sequences from 170 million or so T cells. Study-level findings and limits: The authors later found TCR association rates varying by HLA locus, with DRB1 most and HLA-C fewest. Rarity characterized most TCR sequences, yet some public TCRs appeared in many donors. As a later analysis showed, a missense DCLRE1C variant was linked to trimming of TCR beta V- and J-genes.

Notes on this clone: Its antigen is currently unknown.

Primers for the PCR totalled 60 Vbeta and 13 Jbeta. Sequencing was performed with immunoSEQ multiplex PCR; in TCRdb, only in-frame clones are kept and a portion is missing. The sample holds 110,000 to 150,000 clones, approximately 74% seen once. Germline V CDR1 and CDR2: LNHDA, SQIVND (reference sequence). V lost 3 bases to trimming and J lost 3 bases, with 8 bases between them. This CDR3 has 13 residues. V is TRBV19 and J is TRBJ1-2; tentative D call: TRBD1 (6 bases). What was sequenced was PBMCs. The clonotype was recovered from a man between 18 and 35 years old in good health and CMV-seropositive. The CDR3 DNA is TGTGCCAGTAGTATGTCAGGGGACTATGGCTACACCTTC. Translating gives CASSMSGDYGYTF.